Shown below are 28 T cell receptor beta chains from a single sample sequenced in a study of T-cell memory formation after mild COVID-19. MiXCR, run by TCRdb on the 5' RACE reads, gives a single entry per CDR3 protein. Among about 450,000 distinct CDR3 sequences listed, 20% to 30% were seen once. Sequencing was carried out using PBMCs or a T cell subset sorted from them (not recorded which). These receptors were obtained from an adult woman who had mild COVID-19 (a few samples of this study predate the infection). Cell type and time point are not known.

The V call is TRBV4-3, the J call TRBJ1-4; D may be TRBD1 (5 bases). The germline V and J ends were trimmed by 0 bases and 5 bases, with 13 bases remaining between them. Germline values: CDR1 LGHNA, CDR2 YSLEER. The CDR3 has 16 residues. The CDR3 DNA is TGCGCCAGCAGCCAAGATTGGGGCCTAGGGAATGAAAAACTGTTTTTT. It encodes CASSQDWGLGNEKLFF.

The rearrangement links TRBV12-3 or TRBV12-4 to TRBJ1-1, with 7 bases lining up with TRBD1. There are 14 residues in the CDR3. The trim removed 5 bases at V and 3 bases at J, leaving 6 bases unmatched. CDR3 loop: CASSPQGFHTEAFF. CDR3 coding DNA: TGTGCCAGCAGTCCACAGGGGTTTCACACTGAAGCTTTCTTT.

The chain is built from TRBV5-1 and TRBJ2-1; 11 positions agree with TRBD2. The length of the CDR3 is 16 residues. CDR1 and CDR2 from the germline V gene are SGHRS and YFSETQ. J gave up 4 bases and V 4 bases, and 7 bases lay outside the gene matches. For the CDR3, the DNA is TGCGCCAGCAGCCGCCAGACTAGCGGGACTTACAATGAGCAGTTCTTC. Protein: CASSRQTSGTYNEQFF.

This clonotype has more than one count but fewer than ten. V is TRBV20-1 and J is TRBJ2-1; TRBD1 is a possible D gene (7 bases). The CDR3 is 18 amino acids. V was trimmed by 1 base and J by 0 bases, leaving 19 bases between them. CDR1 is DFQATT, CDR2 SNEGSKA, per germline (reference sequence). The CDR3 here is CSARGGGGQQNSYNEQFF. DNA for the CDR3: TGCAGTGCTAGAGGAGGAGGGGGCCAACAAAACTCCTACAATGAGCAGTTCTTC.

This clonotype appeared a few times. The V call is TRBV29-1, the J call TRBJ2-1; 7 bases match TRBD1. The CDR3 has 11 amino acids. Trimming took 6 bases from V and 9 from J; bases not matched to a gene: 5. The V gene's germline CDR1 is SQVTM and CDR2 ANQGSEA. The CDR3 is CSVDRDPEQFF. As DNA, the CDR3 is TGCAGCGTAGACAGGGACCCTGAGCAGTTCTTC.

This clonotype was counted between two and nine times. The V call is TRBV5-5, the J call TRBJ2-7, with TRBD2 matching 11 bases. The CDR3 has 15 residues. The V gene end was trimmed by 4 bases and the J gene end by 5 bases; junction bases not matched to a gene: 8. Germline CDR1 SGHKS, CDR2 YYEKEE (reference sequence). This chain's CDR3 is CASSTLPGLADEQYF. The CDR3 DNA sequence: TGTGCCAGCAGCACCCTTCCGGGACTAGCGGACGAGCAGTACTTC.

A few counts support this clonotype. The chain carries TRBV7-8 and TRBJ1-1; the D is unclear. The CDR3 is made up of 13 amino acids. Trimming took off 1 base at V and 5 bases at J, with 8 bases between the two ends. Germline lookup yields CDR1 SGHVS and CDR2 FQNEAQ. The CDR3, as DNA: TGTGCCAGCAGCTTAGGGGGTGAGACTGAAGCTTTCTTT. This gives the protein CASSLGGETEAFF.

The rearrangement uses TRBV15 and TRBJ2-1; D may be TRBD2 (6 bases). V was clipped by 0 bases and J by 7 bases, with 10 bases between them. The CDR3 is made up of 14 amino acids. Germline loops: CDR1 LNHNV, CDR2 YYDKDF (reference sequence). The CDR3 DNA reads as TGTGCCACCAGCAGAGATCGGGGGTGGAATGAGCAGTTCTTC. As protein: CATSRDRGWNEQFF.

This clonotype was found many times. The chain carries TRBV19 and TRBJ1-2, with D perhaps matching TRBD1 (5 bases). Germline V gene sequence: CDR1 LNHDA, CDR2 SQIVND (reference sequence). Trimming pared 3 bases from V and 3 bases from J, leaving 14 bases between. The length of the CDR3 is 15 residues. CDR3 coding DNA: TGTGCCAGTAGTATGGCCACCGGGACTGACTATGGCTACACCTTC. Its translation is CASSMATGTDYGYTF.

The CDR3 region is CASSSVGTGPTYEQYF. CDR3 DNA: TGTGCCAGCAGCTCCGTAGGGACAGGGCCCACCTACGAGCAGTACTTC. The chain links TRBV7-9 to TRBJ2-7, with 9 bases matching TRBD1. Germline values: CDR1 SEHNR, CDR2 FQNEAQ (reference sequence). The CDR3 length is 16 residues. The junction had 9 bases not matched to a gene; V was cut back by 4 bases and J by 2 bases.

This clonotype has only one observation. J is TRBJ1-2 and V is TRBV29-1; no reliable D call. The CDR3 sequence is 13 residues long. With 0 bases removed from V and 7 bases from J, the gap between germline ends came to 12 bases. The germline CDR1 and CDR2 sequences are SQVTM and ANQGSEA. In nucleotides, the CDR3 is TGCAGCGTTGAAGATGCGAACAGTGGTGGCTACACCTTC. As protein: CSVEDANSGGYTF.

Only a few counts were recorded for this clonotype. The chain joins TRBV15 to TRBJ2-5; the match to TRBD2 covers 9 bases. The CDR3 is 16 amino acids. CDR1 is LNHNV and CDR2 is YYDKDF in the germline V gene (reference sequence). Germline trimming cut 3 bases from V and 3 bases from J; bases unmatched to any gene: 8. CDR3 nucleotide sequence: TGTGCCACCAGCAGTCGCGGCGGGGGGGCCGAAGAGACCCAGTACTTC. This encodes CATSSRGGGAEETQYF.

The chain combines TRBV20-1 with TRBJ2-7; TRBD2 matches at 8 bases. Germline assignment: CDR1 DFQATT and CDR2 SNEGSKA (reference sequence). The CDR3 runs 14 residues. V lost 3 bases to trimming and J lost 7 bases; unmatched junction nucleotides: 11. In DNA, the CDR3 is TGCAGTGCTAGCCCTAGCGGGCTTGGGGGGGAGCAGTACTTC. It yields the protein CSASPSGLGGEQYF.

This clonotype was observed a handful of times. The chain combines TRBV29-1 with TRBJ2-7; the D gene is possibly TRBD1 (6 bases). Germline values: CDR1 SQVTM, CDR2 ANQGSEA. The V and J ends lost 7 bases and 0 bases respectively, with 13 bases between them. This CDR3 is built from 13 residues. The CDR3 spells CSARTVSSYEQYF. The CDR3 coding sequence is TGCAGCGCTCGGACAGTGAGCTCCTACGAGCAGTACTTC.

The rearrangement links TRBV4-1 to TRBJ1-1; weak D call: TRBD1 (5 bases). V lost 3 bases to trimming and J lost 4 bases, with 21 bases between them. The CDR3 covers 17 residues. Germline-derived CDR1 and CDR2 are MGHRA and YSYEKL. DNA of the CDR3: TGCGCCAGCAGCCAGGGGGGTTCTTCCTCCGTCTTCACTGAAGCTTTCTTT. Amino acids: CASSQGGSSSVFTEAFF.

The chain links TRBV18 to TRBJ1-1; no clear D. Trimming cost V 6 bases and J 1 base, with 12 bases left between them. The CDR3 covers 14 residues. The germline CDR1 and CDR2 sequences are KGHSH and LQKENI. Here the CDR3 DNA reads TGTGCCAGCTCTCCGCCTTATGGGAACACTGAAGCTTTCTTT. It translates to CASSPPYGNTEAFF.

This sequence joins TRBV5-6 and TRBJ2-5; 10 nucleotides match TRBD2. The CDR3 is 14 amino acids. Germline assignment: CDR1 SGHDT and CDR2 YYEEEE. J gave up 5 bases and V 3 bases, and 4 bases lay outside the gene matches. The CDR3 bases are TGTGCCAGCAGCTCAATGACTAGCGGGGAGACCCAGTACTTC. Protein sequence: CASSSMTSGETQYF.

V is TRBV11-2 and J is TRBJ1-2, with D perhaps matching TRBD1 (5 bases). The CDR3 totals 13 residues. Looked up from germline, CDR1 is SGHAT and CDR2 is FQNNGV. Deletions cut 5 bases from V and 4 bases from J, with 11 bases between. The CDR3 sequence is CASSLDILYGYTF. In DNA, the CDR3 is TGTGCCAGCAGCCTGGACATCCTCTATGGCTACACCTTC.

Many counts were recorded for this clonotype. The chain recombines TRBV5-1 with TRBJ2-7; D may be TRBD2 (5 bases). Between the trimmed V and J ends, which lost 4 bases and 7 bases, there was a span of 15 bases. Germline CDR1 reads SGHRS; CDR2 reads YFSETQ. CDR3 length: 13 residues. In DNA form, the CDR3 reads TGCGCCAGCAGCCCGCTGGAAAGAGGGGAGCAGTACTTC. Amino acid sequence: CASSPLERGEQYF. The whole variable domain, filled in from reference TRBV5-1 and TRBJ2-7, reads KAGVTQTPRYLIKTRGQQVTLSCSPISGHRSVSWYQQTPGQGLQFLFEYFSETQRNKGNFPGRFSGRQFSNSRSEMNVSTLELGDSALYLCASSPLERGEQYFGPGTRLTVT.

This clonotype was picked up a small number of times. The chain joins TRBV6-4 to TRBJ1-6, with TRBD1 matching 8 bases. CDR1 and CDR2 (germline): MRHNA, SNTAGT. J lost 7 bases, V lost 3 bases, and 2 bases had no gene match. The CDR3 has 14 amino acids. The CDR3 spells CASSEGQGNSPLHF. The CDR3 nucleotides read TGTGCCAGCAGTGAAGGACAGGGCAATTCACCCCTCCACTTT.

This clonotype was recorded a few times. The chain carries TRBV18 and TRBJ2-1, with D hard to call. Trimming shortened V by 3 bases and J by 6 bases, and 9 bases separated the two germline ends. Germline V gives CDR1 KGHSH, CDR2 LQKENI. This CDR3 is built from 13 residues. The CDR3 DNA reads TGTGCCAGCTCACCGAGTCGGAGCAATGAGCAGTTCTTC. Protein product: CASSPSRSNEQFF.

This clonotype was seen only a few times. CDR3 amino acids: CASSVGQGNTDTQYF. CDR3 in DNA: TGTGCCAGCAGTGTCGGACAAGGGAACACAGATACGCAGTATTTT. This chain links TRBV2 with TRBJ2-3, with D maybe TRBD1 (5 bases). The germline CDR1 and CDR2 sequences are SNHLY and FYNNEI. The V and J ends lost 4 bases and 2 bases respectively, with 13 bases between them. The CDR3 length is 15 residues.

The sample holds a few counts of this clonotype. The genes are TRBV27 and TRBJ2-1; TRBD2 matches 8 bases. This CDR3 contains 16 residues. Germline V gene lookup returns CDR1 MNHEY and CDR2 SMNVEV (reference sequence). J gave up 0 bases and V 5 bases, and 6 bases lay outside the gene matches. The CDR3 DNA is TGTGCCAGCAGTAGGTTTAGCGGGAACTCCTACAATGAGCAGTTCTTC. Protein product: CASSRFSGNSYNEQFF.

This clonotype was found a few times. The genes are TRBV19 and TRBJ2-7; D uncertain. This CDR3 is built from 13 residues. Trimming cost V 5 bases and J 3 bases, with 11 bases left between them. Germline values: CDR1 LNHDA, CDR2 SQIVND (reference sequence). This CDR3 reads CASSPGLYYEQYF. As DNA, the CDR3 is TGTGCCAGTAGTCCCGGGCTGTACTACGAGCAGTACTTC.

The gene calls are TRBV3-1 and TRBJ2-7, with TRBD2 as a possible D gene (6 bases). Trimming took off 1 base at V and 0 bases at J, with 13 bases between the two ends. Germline assignment: CDR1 LGHDT and CDR2 YNNKEL (reference sequence). The CDR3 has 16 amino acids. The CDR3, as DNA: TGTGCCAGCAGCCAAGTTGCGGGGCCGGGCTCCTACGAGCAGTACTTC. Amino acids: CASSQVAGPGSYEQYF.

V is TRBV2 and J is TRBJ2-1; perhaps TRBD2 as D (6 bases). The V gene's germline CDR1 is SNHLY and CDR2 FYNNEI. This CDR3 comprises 14 residues. V shed 6 bases and J shed 5 bases, with 14 bases lying between them. CDR3 loop: CASSRTRGNNEQFF. The CDR3 nucleotides are TGTGCCAGCAGCCGTACTCGGGGGAACAATGAGCAGTTCTTC.

The V gene is TRBV15, the J gene TRBJ2-2; 9 bases are a match to TRBD2. The CDR3 runs 16 residues. Per the germline V gene, CDR1 is LNHNV and CDR2 is YYDKDF (reference sequence). V shed 3 bases and J 4 bases; nucleotides not matched to a gene: 6. CDR3 residues: CATSSPGLAGTGELFF. The CDR3 nucleotides read TGTGCCACCAGCAGCCCGGGACTAGCAGGCACCGGGGAGCTGTTTTTT.

The V gene is TRBV4-1, the J gene TRBJ2-1; tentatively, D is TRBD2 (6 bases). The germline V and J ends were trimmed by 4 bases and 5 bases, with 18 bases remaining between them. Germline CDR1 and CDR2: MGHRA and YSYEKL. CDR3 length: 16 amino acids. CDR3 nucleotides: TGCGCCAGCAGCCTCCCTTTAGCGGTCCCCGACAATGAGCAGTTCTTC. Protein: CASSLPLAVPDNEQFF.